Given below is one TCR beta chain in context. No antigen is known for it. TCRdb's table, derived via immunoSEQ multiplex PCR, lists solely in-frame clones and lacks some. Here the sample spans tens of thousands of clones, roughly 85% being singletons. The source of the sample is a study of radiotherapy plus CTLA-4 blockade in lung cancer. Regarding the study as a whole: Researchers report tumor-derived TCR clones expanding in blood after radiotherapy plus ipilimumab.

The sample consisted of peripheral blood, taken from a patient treated with radiotherapy plus ipilimumab. This receptor was taken from a human donor with non-small cell lung cancer who had stable disease on radiotherapy plus ipilimumab.

The CDR3 DNA reads TGCGCCAGCGGGGCAGGGGGTAACGAAAAACTGTTTTTT. Encoded protein: CASGAGGNEKLFF. The V gene is TRBV5-1, the J gene TRBJ1-4; 7 nucleotides line up with TRBD1. The CDR3 extends over 13 amino acids. Germline V gene data show CDR1 as SGHRS and CDR2 as YFSETQ. The V segment lost 7 bases and the J segment 8 bases; nucleotides outside the gene matches: 8.